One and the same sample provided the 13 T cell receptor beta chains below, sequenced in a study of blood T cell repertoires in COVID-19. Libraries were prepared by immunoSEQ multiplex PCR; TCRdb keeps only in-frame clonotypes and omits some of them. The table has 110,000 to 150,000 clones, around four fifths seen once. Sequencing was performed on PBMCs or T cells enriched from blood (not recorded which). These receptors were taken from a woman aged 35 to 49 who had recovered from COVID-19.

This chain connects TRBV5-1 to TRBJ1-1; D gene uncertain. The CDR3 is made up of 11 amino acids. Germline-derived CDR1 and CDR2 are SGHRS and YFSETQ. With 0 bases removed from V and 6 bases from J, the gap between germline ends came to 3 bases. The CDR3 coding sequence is TGCGCCAGCAGCTTGGGCGCTGAAGCTTTCTTT. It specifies CASSLGAEAFF.

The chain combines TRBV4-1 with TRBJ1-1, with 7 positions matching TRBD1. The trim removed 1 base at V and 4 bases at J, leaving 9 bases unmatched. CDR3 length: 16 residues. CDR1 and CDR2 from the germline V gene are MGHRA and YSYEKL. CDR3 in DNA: TGCGCCAGCAGCCAAGCTTGGCAGGGGGGAAGCACTGAAGCTTTCTTT. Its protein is CASSQAWQGGSTEAFF.

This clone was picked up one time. CDR3 bases: TGCGCCAGCAGCCCAATGGCGGGAGTTGGAGAGACCCAGTACTTC. Amino acid sequence: CASSPMAGVGETQYF. The genes are TRBV5-1 and TRBJ2-5, with 7 nucleotides matching TRBD2. Per germline, CDR1 SGHRS and CDR2 YFSETQ. This CDR3 comprises 15 residues. The J segment lost 4 bases and the V segment lost 4 bases, leaving 10 bases of the junction unmatched.

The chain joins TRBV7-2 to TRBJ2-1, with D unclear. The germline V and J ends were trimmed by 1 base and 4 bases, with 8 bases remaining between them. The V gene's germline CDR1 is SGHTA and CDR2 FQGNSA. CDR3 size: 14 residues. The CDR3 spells CASSLVVVYNEQFF. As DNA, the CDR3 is TGTGCCAGCAGCTTAGTCGTAGTATACAATGAGCAGTTCTTC.

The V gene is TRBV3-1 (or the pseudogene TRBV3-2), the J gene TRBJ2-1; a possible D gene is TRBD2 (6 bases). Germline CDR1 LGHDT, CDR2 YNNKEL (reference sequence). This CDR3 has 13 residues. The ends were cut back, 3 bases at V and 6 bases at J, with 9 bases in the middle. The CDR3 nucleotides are TGTGCCAGCAGCCACGCTAGCGTCAATGAGCAGTTCTTC. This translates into CASSHASVNEQFF.

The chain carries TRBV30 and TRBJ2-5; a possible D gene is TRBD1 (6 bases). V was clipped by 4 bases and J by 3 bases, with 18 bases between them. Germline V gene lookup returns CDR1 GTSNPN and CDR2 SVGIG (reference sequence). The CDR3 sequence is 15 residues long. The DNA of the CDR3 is TGTGCCTGGAATAAGGACAGCCTGGGGGAAGAGACCCAGTACTTC. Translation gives CAWNKDSLGEETQYF. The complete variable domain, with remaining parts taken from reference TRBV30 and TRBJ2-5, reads SQTIHQWPATLVQPVGSPLSLECTVEGTSNPNLYWYRQAAGRGLQLLFYSVGIGQISSEVPQNLSASRPQDRQFILSSKKLLLSDSGFYLCAWNKDSLGEETQYFGPGTRLLVL.

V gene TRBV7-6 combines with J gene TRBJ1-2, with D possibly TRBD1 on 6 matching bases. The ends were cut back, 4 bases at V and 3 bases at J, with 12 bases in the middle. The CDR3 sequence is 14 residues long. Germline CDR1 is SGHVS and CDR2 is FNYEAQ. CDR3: CASSSTTGDYGYTF. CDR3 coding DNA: TGTGCCAGCAGCTCAACGACAGGAGACTATGGCTACACCTTC.

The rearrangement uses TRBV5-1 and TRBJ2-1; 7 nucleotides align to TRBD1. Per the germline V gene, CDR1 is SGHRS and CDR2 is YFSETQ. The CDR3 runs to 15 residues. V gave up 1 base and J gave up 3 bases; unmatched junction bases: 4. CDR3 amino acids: CASSLNGDSYNEQFF. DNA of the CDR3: TGCGCCAGCAGCTTGAACGGGGACAGCTACAATGAGCAGTTCTTC.

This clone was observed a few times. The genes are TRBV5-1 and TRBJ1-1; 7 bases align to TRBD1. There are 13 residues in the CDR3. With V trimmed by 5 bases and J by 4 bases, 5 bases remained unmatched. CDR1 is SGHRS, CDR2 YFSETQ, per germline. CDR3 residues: CASSLTGITEAFF. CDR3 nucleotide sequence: TGCGCCAGCAGTTTGACAGGGATCACTGAAGCTTTCTTT.

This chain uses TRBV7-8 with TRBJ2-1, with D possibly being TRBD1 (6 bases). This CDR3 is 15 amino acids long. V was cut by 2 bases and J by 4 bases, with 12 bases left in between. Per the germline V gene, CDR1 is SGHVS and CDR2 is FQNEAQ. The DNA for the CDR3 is TGTGCCAGCAGCTTAACCCCCGACAGGTACAATGAGCAGTTCTTC. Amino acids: CASSLTPDRYNEQFF.

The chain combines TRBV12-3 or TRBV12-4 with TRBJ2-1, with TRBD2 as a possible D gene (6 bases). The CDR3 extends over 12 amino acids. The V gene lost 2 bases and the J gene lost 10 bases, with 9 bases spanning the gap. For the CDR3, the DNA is TGTGCCAGCAGTTTACCGCGGGGAGAGCAGTTCTTC. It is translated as CASSLPRGEQFF.

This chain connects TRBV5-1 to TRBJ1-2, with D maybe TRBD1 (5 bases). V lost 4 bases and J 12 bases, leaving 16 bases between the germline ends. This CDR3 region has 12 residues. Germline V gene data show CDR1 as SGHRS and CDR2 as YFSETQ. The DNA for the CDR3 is TGCGCCAGCAGCATGGACACCCTAGAACACACCTTC. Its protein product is CASSMDTLEHTF.

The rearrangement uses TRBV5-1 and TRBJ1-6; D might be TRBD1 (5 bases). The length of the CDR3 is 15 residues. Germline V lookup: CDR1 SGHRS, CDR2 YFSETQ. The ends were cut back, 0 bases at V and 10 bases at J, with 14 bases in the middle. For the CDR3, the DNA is TGCGCCAGCAGCTTGGAGCAATTGGCAGGGTCACCCCTCCACTTT. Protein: CASSLEQLAGSPLHF.